This T cell receptor beta chain was sequenced in a study of regulatory T cells in long-lasting Graves disease (dated by TCRdb to about 2021). Concerning the study at large: To count as having persistent Graves' disease, a patient had to have received antithyroid drug treatment for over 5 years with TSH receptor autoantibodies remaining persistently positive. Persistent Graves' disease patients were compared with newly diagnosed Graves' disease patients by peripheral blood TCR sequencing and RNA sequencing. The study was conducted in China and was registered as a clinical trial. A total of approximately 35 samples underwent TCR sequencing: around 13 from persistent and about 20 from newly diagnosed Graves' disease patients. On average, persistent Graves' disease patients in the clinical cohort had been on antithyroid drugs for around ten years.

The library was obtained by multiplex PCR. These reads were obtained on an Illumina HiSeq 4000. TCR beta libraries were built with iRepertoire HTBI primers and Arm-PCR amplification of CDR3 regions. Before sequencing, the PCR products underwent gel purification. Per the authors' processing: Across samples, roughly 60 TRBV and 12 to 15 TRBJ segments were identified and used for gene usage analysis of CDR3 amino acid clonotypes. COPE and FqMerger were used to merge filtered high-quality paired reads into contigs. Contigs were aligned with BLAST to IMGT TRBV, TRBD and TRBJ reference genes, and CDR3 was defined per IMGT. Clonotypes above 0.1% frequency were classified as highly expanded clones. Shannon entropy served as the measure of repertoire diversity, while the Gini coefficient captured V-J evenness. A clonotype was considered public if more than one individual shared it. In-frame beta chains were kept once TCRdb had trimmed the public reads at Q25 with fastp and called clones with MiXCR. Rows matching on CDR3 protein sequence are summarized as one entry with the most common DNA and genes. The V and J calls were not made by the authors but by TCRdb's processing. Present in this sample are some 330,000 distinct CDR3 sequences, roughly 24% of which were seen just once. 25% to 30% of the sample rests with the top ten.

This clonotype has ten or more counts. The clone's antigen remains unknown. Base-call qualities are not available, and no considerably larger clone is one nucleotide away. Trimming costs V 6 bases and J 1 base, and their ends lie 12 bases apart. CDR1 and CDR2 are drawn from the germline V gene: MNHNS, SASEGT. From the cysteine up to the phenylalanine, the CDR3 has a length of 15 residues. Only the CDR3 portion is preserved as DNA: 45 bases, with reading frame beginning at the first base. The time point tag for this specimen amounts to: persistent/refractory GD, antithyroid drugs over 5 years with positive TRAb. For both TCR sequencing and RNA sequencing, RNA was extracted from PBMCs in TRIzol. The diagnosis of Graves' disease followed American Thyroid Association guidelines. Patients for the study were recruited at an endocrinology department in Xi'an, China. Each patient gave about 9.1 milliliters of peripheral blood, collected in an EDTA anticoagulant tube. Ficoll Paque Plus density gradient separation was used to isolate PBMCs, and no further T cell sorting was performed. An Agilent 2100 Bioanalyzer and agarose gel were used to assess RNA quality, and a NanoDrop 2000 was used to measure RNA concentration.

Overall results and qualifications from the work: Only peripheral blood was studied, because thyroid tissue, the primary lesion, was inaccessible. Compared with newly diagnosed patients, persistent Graves' disease patients had lower TCR Shannon entropy and fewer highly expanded clones, which suggests clonal expansion. More public clonotypes were shared among persistent patients (roughly 3,000) than among newly diagnosed patients (roughly 960). The small sample size was acknowledged by the authors as a limitation that may reduce accuracy. TRBV28, TRBJ1-2 and TRBJ2-5 were preferentially used in persistent disease, while TRBV20-1 and TRBJ2-1 were favored in newly diagnosed disease. Sequencing and analysis were restricted to the TCR beta chain.

The sequence is built from TRBV6-1 and TRBJ2-2, and TRBD1 may be the D gene, going by 6 matching bases. The sequence came from a middle-aged woman with Graves disease. Donor details come from another sample of the same person, matched by shared clones. The sample in question was peripheral blood mononuclear cells (PBMCs), obtained when the disease was refractory, from a patient treated with antithyroid drugs. This receptor has the CDR3 CASRNYRVNTGELFF. The DNA sequence is TGTGCCAGCAGGAACTACAGGGTGAACACCGGGGAGCTGTTTTTT.